What follows is one TCR beta chain and its context. Its specificity is not known. These data belong to a study of CXCR3-negative and CXCR3-positive naive CD8 T cells. The study, taken as a whole, reports: Relative to CXCR3-negative naive cells, CXCR3-positive naive cells had more hydrophobic TRB CDR3s.

The libraries of TRB cDNA were constructed through 5' RACE using UMI labels. TCRdb re-called the 5' RACE reads and shows each CDR3 protein once, DNA omitted. The sample table includes 84,000 or so distinct CDR3 sequences. CDR3 length equals 17 residues. The germline gives CDR1 MGHRA, CDR2 YSYEKL. This clonotype was sampled from a human donor in good health. Some clones in this sample may be carry-over from other donors' samples. The sample was naive CXCR3+ CD8+ T cells from blood. The sample's subset: CD45RO-CCR7+CD27+CD95- naive CD8+ T cells expressing CXCR3 (TNR3+). This sequence joins TRBV4-1 and TRBJ2-3; TCRdb reports TRBD1, a call that lacks DNA to check it against. The chain's CDR3 is CASSQGPAGAGTDTQYF.